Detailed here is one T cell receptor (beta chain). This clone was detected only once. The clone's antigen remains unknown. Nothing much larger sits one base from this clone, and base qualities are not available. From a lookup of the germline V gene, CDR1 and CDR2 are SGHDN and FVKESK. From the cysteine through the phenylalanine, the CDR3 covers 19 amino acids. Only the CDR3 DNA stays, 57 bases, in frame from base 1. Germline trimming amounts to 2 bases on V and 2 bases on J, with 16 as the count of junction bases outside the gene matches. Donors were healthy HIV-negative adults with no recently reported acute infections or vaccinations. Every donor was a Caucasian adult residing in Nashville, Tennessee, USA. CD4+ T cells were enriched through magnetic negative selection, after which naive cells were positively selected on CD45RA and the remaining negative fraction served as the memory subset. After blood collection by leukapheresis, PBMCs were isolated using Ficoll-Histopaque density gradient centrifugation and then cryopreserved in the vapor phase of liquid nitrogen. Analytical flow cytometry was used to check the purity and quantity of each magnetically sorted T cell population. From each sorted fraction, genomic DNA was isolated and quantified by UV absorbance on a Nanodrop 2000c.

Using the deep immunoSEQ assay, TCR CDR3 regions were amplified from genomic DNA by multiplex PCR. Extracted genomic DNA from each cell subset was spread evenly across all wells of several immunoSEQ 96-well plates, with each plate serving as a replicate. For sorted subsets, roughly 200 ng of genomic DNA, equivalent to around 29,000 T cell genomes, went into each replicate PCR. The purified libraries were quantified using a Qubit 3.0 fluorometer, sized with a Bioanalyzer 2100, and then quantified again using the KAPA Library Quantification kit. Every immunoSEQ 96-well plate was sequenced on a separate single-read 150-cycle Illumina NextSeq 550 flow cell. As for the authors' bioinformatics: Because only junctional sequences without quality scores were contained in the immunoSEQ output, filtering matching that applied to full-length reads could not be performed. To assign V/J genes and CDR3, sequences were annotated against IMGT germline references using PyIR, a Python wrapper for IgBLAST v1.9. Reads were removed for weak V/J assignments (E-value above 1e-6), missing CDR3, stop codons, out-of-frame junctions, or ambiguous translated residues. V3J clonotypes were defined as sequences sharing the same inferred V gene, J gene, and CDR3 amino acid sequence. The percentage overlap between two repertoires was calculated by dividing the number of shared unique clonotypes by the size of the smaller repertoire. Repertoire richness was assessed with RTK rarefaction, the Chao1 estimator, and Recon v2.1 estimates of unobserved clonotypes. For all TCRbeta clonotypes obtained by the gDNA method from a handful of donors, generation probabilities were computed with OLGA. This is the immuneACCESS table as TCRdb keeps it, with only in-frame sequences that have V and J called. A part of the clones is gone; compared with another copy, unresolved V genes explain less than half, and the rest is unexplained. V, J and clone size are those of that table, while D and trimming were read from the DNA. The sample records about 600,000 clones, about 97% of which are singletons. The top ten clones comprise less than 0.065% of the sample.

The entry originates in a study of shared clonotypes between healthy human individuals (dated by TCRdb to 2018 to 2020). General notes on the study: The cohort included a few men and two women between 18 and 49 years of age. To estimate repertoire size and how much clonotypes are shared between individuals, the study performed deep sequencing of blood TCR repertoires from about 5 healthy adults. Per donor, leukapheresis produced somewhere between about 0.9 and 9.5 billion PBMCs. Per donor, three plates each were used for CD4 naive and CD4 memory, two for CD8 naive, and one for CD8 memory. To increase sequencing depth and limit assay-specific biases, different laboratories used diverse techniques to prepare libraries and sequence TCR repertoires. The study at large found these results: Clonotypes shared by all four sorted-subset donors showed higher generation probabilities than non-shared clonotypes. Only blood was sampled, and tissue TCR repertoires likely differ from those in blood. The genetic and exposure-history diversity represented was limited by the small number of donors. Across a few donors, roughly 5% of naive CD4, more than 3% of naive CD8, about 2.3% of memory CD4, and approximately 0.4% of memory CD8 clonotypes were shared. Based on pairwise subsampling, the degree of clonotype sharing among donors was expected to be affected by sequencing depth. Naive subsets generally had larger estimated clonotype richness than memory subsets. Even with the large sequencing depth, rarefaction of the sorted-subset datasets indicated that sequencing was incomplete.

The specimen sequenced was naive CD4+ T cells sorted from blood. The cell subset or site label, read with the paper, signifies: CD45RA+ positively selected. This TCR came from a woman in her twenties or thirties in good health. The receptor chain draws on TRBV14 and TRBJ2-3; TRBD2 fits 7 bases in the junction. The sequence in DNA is TGTGCCAGCAGCCAACGCCTCCGGGACTACCGGCTTTACACAGATACGCAGTATTTT. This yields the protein CASSQRLRDYRLYTDTQYF.